Below, one T cell receptor (beta chain) is given with its context. Its antigen remains unknown. Sequenced material consisted of expressed TCRB transcripts (all of the isolated RNA was reverse transcribed). TCRdb keeps only in-frame clones here, not all; method: immunoSEQ multiplex PCR. The profile covers roughly 260,000 clones, with roughly 11% appearing a single time and 0.017% taken by the ten largest. The entry originates in a study of beta chain features in type 1 diabetes. Study context: Age, gender and cell yields were similar between patients and healthy donors. Study outcomes and limitations: Among all four CD4+ subsets, Type 1 diabetes patients had TCRB CDR3s that were moderately but significantly shorter.

V lost 2 bases, J lost 1 base, and 11 bases lay in between. The germline gives CDR1 SEHNR, CDR2 FQNEAQ (reference sequence). This CDR3 contains 15 residues. This sequence joins TRBV7-9 and TRBJ1-1, with TRBD1 as a possible D gene (5 bases). Specimen: naive CD4+ T cells from blood. The sequence was obtained from a man younger than 40 with type 1 diabetes. CDR3 coding DNA: TGTGCCAGCAGCTTAACCGGGGGGGGGAACACTGAAGCTTTCTTT. Protein sequence: CASSLTGGGNTEAFF. The variable domain in full, with the rest retrieved from reference TRBV7-9 and TRBJ1-1, is DTGVSQNPRHKITKRGQNVTFRCDPISEHNRLYWYRQTLGQGPEFLTYFQNEAQLEKSRLLSDRFSAERPKGSFSTLEIQRTEQGDSAMYLCASSLTGGGNTEAFFGQGTRLTVV.